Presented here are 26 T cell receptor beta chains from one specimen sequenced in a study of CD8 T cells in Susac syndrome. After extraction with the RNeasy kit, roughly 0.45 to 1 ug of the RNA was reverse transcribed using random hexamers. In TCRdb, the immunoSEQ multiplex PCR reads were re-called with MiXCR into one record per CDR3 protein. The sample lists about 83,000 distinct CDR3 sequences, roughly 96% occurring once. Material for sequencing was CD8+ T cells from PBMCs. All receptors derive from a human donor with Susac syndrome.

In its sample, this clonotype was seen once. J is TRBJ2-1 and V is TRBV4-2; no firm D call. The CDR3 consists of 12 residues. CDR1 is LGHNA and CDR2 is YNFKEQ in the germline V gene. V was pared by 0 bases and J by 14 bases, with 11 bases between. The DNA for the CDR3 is TGTGCCAGCAGCCAAGATGGGGTTGGGGAGTTCTTC. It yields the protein CASSQDGVGEFF.

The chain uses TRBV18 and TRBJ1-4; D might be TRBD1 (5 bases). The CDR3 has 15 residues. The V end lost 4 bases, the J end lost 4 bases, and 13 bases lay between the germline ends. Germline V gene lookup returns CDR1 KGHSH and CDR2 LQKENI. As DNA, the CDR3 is TGTGCCAGCTCACAAAGGGGACCCGATAATGAAAAACTGTTTTTT. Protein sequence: CASSQRGPDNEKLFF.

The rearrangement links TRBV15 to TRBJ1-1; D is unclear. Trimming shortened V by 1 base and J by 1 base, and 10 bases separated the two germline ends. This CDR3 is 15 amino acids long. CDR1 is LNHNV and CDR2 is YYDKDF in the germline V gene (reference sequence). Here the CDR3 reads CATSRVKGTNTEAFF. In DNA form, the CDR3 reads TGTGCCACCAGCAGAGTGAAAGGAACGAACACTGAAGCTTTCTTT.

This CDR3 is CASSLRAGVETQYF. Here the CDR3 DNA reads TGTGCCAGCAGCTTGAGGGCAGGAGTGGAGACCCAGTACTTC. The chain joins TRBV7-8 to TRBJ2-5; D possibly corresponds to TRBD2 (5 bases). Germline V lookup: CDR1 SGHVS, CDR2 FQNEAQ. The length of the CDR3 is 14 residues. V was trimmed by 3 bases and J by 5 bases, leaving 13 bases between them.

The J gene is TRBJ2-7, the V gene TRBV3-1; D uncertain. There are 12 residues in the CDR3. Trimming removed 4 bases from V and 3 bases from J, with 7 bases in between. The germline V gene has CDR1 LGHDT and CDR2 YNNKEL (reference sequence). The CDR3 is CASSPSYYEQYV. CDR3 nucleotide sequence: TGTGCCAGCAGCCCCTCCTACTACGAGCAGTACGTC.

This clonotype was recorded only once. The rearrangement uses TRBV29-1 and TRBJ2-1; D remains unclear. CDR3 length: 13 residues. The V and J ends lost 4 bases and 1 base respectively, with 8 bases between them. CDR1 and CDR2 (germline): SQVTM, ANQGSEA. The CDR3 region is CSVGKASYNEQFF. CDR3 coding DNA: TGCAGCGTTGGGAAGGCGTCCTACAATGAGCAGTTCTTC.

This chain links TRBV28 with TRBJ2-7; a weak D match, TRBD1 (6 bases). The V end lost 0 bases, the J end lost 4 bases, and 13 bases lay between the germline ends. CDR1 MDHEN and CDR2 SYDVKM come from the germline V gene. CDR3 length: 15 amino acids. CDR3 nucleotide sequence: TGTGCCAGCAGTTTATGGGCAGGGGCTCTTTACGAGCAGTACTTC. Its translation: CASSLWAGALYEQYF. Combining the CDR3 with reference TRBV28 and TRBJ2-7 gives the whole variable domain DVKVTQSSRYLVKRTGEKVFLECVQDMDHENMFWYRQDPGLGLRLIYFSYDVKMKEKGDIPEGYSVSREKKERFSLILESASTNQTSMYLCASSLWAGALYEQYFGPGTRLTVT.

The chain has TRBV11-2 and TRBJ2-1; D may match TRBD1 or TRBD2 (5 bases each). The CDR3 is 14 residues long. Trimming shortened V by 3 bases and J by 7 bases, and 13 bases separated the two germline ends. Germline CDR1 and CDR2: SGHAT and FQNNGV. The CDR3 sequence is CASSFIEGINEQFF. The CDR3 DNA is TGTGCCAGCAGCTTTATCGAGGGGATAAATGAGCAGTTCTTC.

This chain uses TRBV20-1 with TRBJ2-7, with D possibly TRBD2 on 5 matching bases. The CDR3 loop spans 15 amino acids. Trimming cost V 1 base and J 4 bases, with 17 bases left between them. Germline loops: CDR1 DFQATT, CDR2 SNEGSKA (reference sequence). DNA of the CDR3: TGCAGTGCTAGAGGCCGGCGAGCGGCTGTGTACGAGCAGTACTTC. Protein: CSARGRRAAVYEQYF.

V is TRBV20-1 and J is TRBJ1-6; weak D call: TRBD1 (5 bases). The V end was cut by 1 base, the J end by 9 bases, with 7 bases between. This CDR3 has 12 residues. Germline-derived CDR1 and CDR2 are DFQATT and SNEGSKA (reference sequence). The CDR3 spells CSARVGGSPLHF. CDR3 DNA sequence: TGCAGTGCTAGAGTTGGGGGTTCACCCCTCCACTTT.

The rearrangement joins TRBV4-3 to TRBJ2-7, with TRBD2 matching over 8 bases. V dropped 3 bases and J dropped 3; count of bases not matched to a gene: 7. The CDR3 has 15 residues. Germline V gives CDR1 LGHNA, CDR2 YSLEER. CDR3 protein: CASSQQSGGGYEQYF. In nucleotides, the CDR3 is TGCGCCAGCAGCCAGCAAAGCGGGGGAGGCTACGAGCAGTACTTC.

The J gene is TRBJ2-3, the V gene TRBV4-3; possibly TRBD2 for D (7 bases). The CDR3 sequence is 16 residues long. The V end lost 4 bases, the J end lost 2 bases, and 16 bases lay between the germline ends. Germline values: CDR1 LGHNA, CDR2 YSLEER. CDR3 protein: CASSPSGGGPTDTQYF. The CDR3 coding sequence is TGCGCCAGCAGCCCGAGTGGGGGGGGGCCCACAGATACGCAGTATTTT.

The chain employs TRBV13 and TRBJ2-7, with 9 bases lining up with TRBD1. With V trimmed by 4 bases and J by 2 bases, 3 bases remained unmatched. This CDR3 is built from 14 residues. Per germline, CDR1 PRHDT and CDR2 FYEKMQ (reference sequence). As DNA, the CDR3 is TGTGCCAGCAGCTCGGGACAGGGAACCTACGAGCAGTACTTC. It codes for CASSSGQGTYEQYF.

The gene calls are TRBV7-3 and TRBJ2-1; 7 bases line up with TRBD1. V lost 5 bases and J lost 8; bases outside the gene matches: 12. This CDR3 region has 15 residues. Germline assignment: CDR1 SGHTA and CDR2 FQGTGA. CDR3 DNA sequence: TGTGCCAGCAGCGACCCGGGACAGATCTCGGATGAGCAGTTCTTC. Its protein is CASSDPGQISDEQFF.

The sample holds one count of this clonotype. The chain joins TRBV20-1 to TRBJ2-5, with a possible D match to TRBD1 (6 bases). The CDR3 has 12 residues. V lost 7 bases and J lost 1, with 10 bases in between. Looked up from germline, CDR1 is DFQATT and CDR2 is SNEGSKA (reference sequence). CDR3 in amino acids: CSGYRVQETQYF. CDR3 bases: TGCAGTGGATACAGGGTCCAAGAGACCCAGTACTTC.

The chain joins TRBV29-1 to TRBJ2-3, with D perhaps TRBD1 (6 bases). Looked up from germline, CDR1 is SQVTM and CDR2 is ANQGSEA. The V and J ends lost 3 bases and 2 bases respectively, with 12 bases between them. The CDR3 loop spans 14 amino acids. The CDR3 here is CSVEVWTVTDTQYF. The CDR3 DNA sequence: TGCAGCGTTGAGGTATGGACAGTCACAGATACGCAGTATTTT.

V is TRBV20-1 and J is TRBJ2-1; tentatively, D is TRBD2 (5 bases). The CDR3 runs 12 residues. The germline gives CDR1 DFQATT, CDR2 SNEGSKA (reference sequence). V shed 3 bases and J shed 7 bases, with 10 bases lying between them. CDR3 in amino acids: CSASVPGNEQFF. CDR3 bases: TGCAGTGCTAGTGTACCGGGAAATGAGCAGTTCTTC.

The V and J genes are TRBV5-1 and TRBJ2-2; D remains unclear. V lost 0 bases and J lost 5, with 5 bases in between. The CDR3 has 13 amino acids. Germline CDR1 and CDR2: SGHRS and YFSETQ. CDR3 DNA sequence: TGCGCCAGCAGCTTGGTTGAGACCGGGGAGCTGTTTTTT. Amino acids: CASSLVETGELFF.

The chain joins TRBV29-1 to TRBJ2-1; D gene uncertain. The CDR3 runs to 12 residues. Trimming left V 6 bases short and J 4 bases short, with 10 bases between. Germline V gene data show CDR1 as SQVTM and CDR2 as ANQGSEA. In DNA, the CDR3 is TGCAGCGTCGGGTGGGGATACAATGAGCAGTTCTTC. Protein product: CSVGWGYNEQFF.

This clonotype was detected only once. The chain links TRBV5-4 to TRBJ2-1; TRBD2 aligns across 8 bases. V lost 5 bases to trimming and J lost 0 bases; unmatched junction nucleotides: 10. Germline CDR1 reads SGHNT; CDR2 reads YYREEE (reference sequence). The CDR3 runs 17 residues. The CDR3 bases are TGTGCCAGCAGTCCCCTCAGCGGGGGTTTCTCCTACAATGAGCAGTTCTTC. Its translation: CASSPLSGGFSYNEQFF.

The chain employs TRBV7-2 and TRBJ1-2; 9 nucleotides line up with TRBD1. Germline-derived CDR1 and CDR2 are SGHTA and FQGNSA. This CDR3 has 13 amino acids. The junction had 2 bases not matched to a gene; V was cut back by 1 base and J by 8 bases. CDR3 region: CASSLGTGAGYTF. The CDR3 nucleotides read TGTGCCAGCAGCTTAGGGACAGGGGCCGGCTACACCTTC.

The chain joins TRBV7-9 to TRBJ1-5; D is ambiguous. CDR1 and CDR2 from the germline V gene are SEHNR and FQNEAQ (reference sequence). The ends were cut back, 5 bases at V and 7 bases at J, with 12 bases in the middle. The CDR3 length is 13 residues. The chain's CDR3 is CASSPDVGQPQHF. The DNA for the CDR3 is TGTGCCAGCAGCCCCGACGTAGGGCAGCCCCAGCATTTT.

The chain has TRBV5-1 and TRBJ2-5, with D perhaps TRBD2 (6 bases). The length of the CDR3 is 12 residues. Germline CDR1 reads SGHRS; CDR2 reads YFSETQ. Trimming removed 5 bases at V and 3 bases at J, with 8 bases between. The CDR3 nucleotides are TGCGCCAGCAGGGGGGGAGAAGAGACCCAGTACTTC. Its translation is CASRGGEETQYF. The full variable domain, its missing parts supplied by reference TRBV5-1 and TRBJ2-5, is KAGVTQTPRYLIKTRGQQVTLSCSPISGHRSVSWYQQTPGQGLQFLFEYFSETQRNKGNFPGRFSGRQFSNSRSEMNVSTLELGDSALYLCASRGGEETQYFGPGTRLLVL.

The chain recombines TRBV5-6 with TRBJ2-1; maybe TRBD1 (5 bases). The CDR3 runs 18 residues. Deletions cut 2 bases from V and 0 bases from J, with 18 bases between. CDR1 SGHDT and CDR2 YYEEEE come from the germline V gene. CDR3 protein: CASSFRRGTLSSYNEQFF. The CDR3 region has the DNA TGTGCCAGCAGCTTCAGAAGGGGAACCCTATCCTCCTACAATGAGCAGTTCTTC.

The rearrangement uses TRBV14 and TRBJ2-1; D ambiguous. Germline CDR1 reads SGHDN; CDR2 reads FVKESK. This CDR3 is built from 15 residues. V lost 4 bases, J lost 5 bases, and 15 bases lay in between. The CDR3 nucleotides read TGTGCCAGCAGCCCCCGCCCATTAGCCCACAATGAGCAGTTCTTC. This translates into CASSPRPLAHNEQFF.

The CDR3 region is CAWSVPPQGLLSYEQYF. CDR3 nucleotide sequence: TGTGCCTGGAGTGTACCTCCACAGGGTCTACTCTCCTACGAGCAGTACTTC. This chain uses TRBV30 with TRBJ2-7; D may be TRBD1 (6 bases). The CDR3 extends over 17 amino acids. Germline-derived CDR1 and CDR2 are GTSNPN and SVGIG (reference sequence). V was trimmed by 0 bases and J by 0 bases, leaving 18 bases between them.